Below are 14 T cell receptor beta chains sequenced from a single sample in a study of T cell repertoires in cytomegalovirus infection. Their target antigens are unknown. MiXCR, run by TCRdb on the reads, gives a single entry per CDR3 protein. The data show about 920,000 distinct CDR3 sequences, with roughly a third seen just once and about an eighth held by the top ten. Sequences were derived from cultured CD8+ T cells from PBMCs, sampled from culture after CMV antigen stimulation. These receptors were collected from a human donor in good health (CMV status not recorded). Some clones in this sample may be carry-over from other donors' samples.

This clonotype was seen more than once but under ten times. The J gene is TRBJ1-1, the V gene TRBV2, with D tentatively TRBD1 (5 bases). V lost 8 bases and J lost 0, with 16 bases in between. The CDR3 has 15 residues. Germline loops: CDR1 SNHLY, CDR2 FYNNEI. The CDR3, as DNA: TGTGCCAGCTGGTCGGGAAGGGGAATGAACACTGAAGCTTTCTTT. This codes for CASWSGRGMNTEAFF.

This clonotype was detected many times. The V and J genes are TRBV7-2 and TRBJ2-5; 7 nucleotides match TRBD2. V trimming: 5 bases; J trimming: 2 bases; junction bases outside the gene matches: 8. Germline CDR1 is SGHTA and CDR2 is FQGNSA. The CDR3 is 15 residues long. The CDR3 protein is CASSRLSLAQETQYF. The CDR3 DNA reads TGTGCCAGCAGCCGACTATCACTAGCGCAAGAGACCCAGTACTTC. Combining the CDR3 with reference TRBV7-2 and TRBJ2-5 gives the whole variable domain GAGVSQSPSNKVTEKGKDVELRCDPISGHTALYWYRQSLGQGLEFLIYFQGNSAPDKSGLPSDRFSAERTGGSVSTLTIQRTQQEDSAVYLCASSRLSLAQETQYFGPGTRLLVL.

The chain recombines TRBV28 with TRBJ1-5; possible D gene TRBD1, 5 bases. The germline CDR1 and CDR2 sequences are MDHEN and SYDVKM. With 7 bases removed from V and 6 bases from J, the gap between germline ends came to 16 bases. This CDR3 has 14 amino acids. The DNA for the CDR3 is TGTGCCAGCACGATAGCAGGGTTGGGTCAGCCCCAGCATTTT. Translated, it gives CASTIAGLGQPQHF.

The rearrangement links TRBV3-1 to TRBJ2-7, with D tentatively TRBD1 (5 bases). The CDR3 sequence is 15 residues long. Per germline, CDR1 LGHDT and CDR2 YNNKEL (reference sequence). V was clipped by 1 base and J by 4 bases, with 14 bases between them. Here the CDR3 reads CASSQGTGGFYEQYV. In DNA, the CDR3 is TGTGCCAGCAGCCAAGGCACAGGCGGATTTTACGAGCAGTACGTC.

This clonotype was recorded at least ten times. The chain carries TRBV7-2 and TRBJ2-3, with 7 positions matching TRBD1. After removal of 5 bases from V and 1 base from J, the junction contained 9 bases not matched to a gene. Germline loops: CDR1 SGHTA, CDR2 FQGNSA. CDR3 length: 16 residues. CDR3 coding DNA: TGTGCCAGCAGCCCGACAGGGCATTGGGGCACAGATACGCAGTATTTT. Translated, it gives CASSPTGHWGTDTQYF.

The chain couples TRBV6-8 to TRBJ2-2; D is undetermined. V lost 0 bases, J lost 0 bases, and 11 bases lay in between. Germline assignment: CDR1 MNHGY and CDR2 SAAAGT. The CDR3 consists of 17 residues. CDR3 sequence: CASSYSNSFANTGELFF. CDR3 coding DNA: TGTGCCAGCAGTTACTCGAATAGTTTCGCGAACACCGGGGAGCTGTTTTTT.

CDR3 DNA: TGTGCCAGCAGCTTAGCAACTAGCGGGGGCTACGAGCAGTACGTC. Amino acids: CASSLATSGGYEQYV. The chain carries TRBV7-9 and TRBJ2-7; 11 nucleotides align to TRBD2. The CDR3 consists of 15 residues. Germline CDR1 reads SEHNR; CDR2 reads FQNEAQ (reference sequence). V trimming: 0 bases; J trimming: 3 bases; junction bases outside the gene matches: 1.

The genes are TRBV19 and TRBJ1-5; D gene uncertain. Trimming shortened V by 3 bases and J by 1 base, and 10 bases separated the two germline ends. The CDR3 length is 15 residues. Per germline, CDR1 LNHDA and CDR2 SQIVND (reference sequence). This CDR3 is CASSITGRSNQPQHF. In DNA form, the CDR3 reads TGTGCCAGTAGTATCACGGGCAGGAGCAATCAGCCCCAGCATTTT.

This clonotype was seen a few times. This chain joins TRBV15 and TRBJ2-7, with 9 nucleotides matching TRBD2. CDR3 length equals 17 residues. Trimming took 5 bases from V and 2 from J; bases not matched to a gene: 13. Germline assignment: CDR1 LNHNV and CDR2 YYDKDF (reference sequence). CDR3 sequence (DNA): TGTGCCACCAGCGGCGAGACTAGCGGAAAAGCTACCTACGAGCAGTACTTC. It is translated as CATSGETSGKATYEQYF.

V gene TRBV7-9 combines with J gene TRBJ2-7, with TRBD1 as a possible D gene (6 bases). Germline CDR1 SEHNR, CDR2 FQNEAQ (reference sequence). Trimming pared 8 bases from V and 5 bases from J, leaving 13 bases between. The CDR3 consists of 12 residues. CDR3 amino acids: CASGAGAHEQYV. Written as DNA, the CDR3 is TGTGCCAGCGGCGCAGGGGCCCACGAGCAGTACGTC.

This clonotype was seen repeatedly, ten times or more. The V call is TRBV7-9, the J call TRBJ1-3; 8 nucleotides align to TRBD1. The length of the CDR3 is 14 residues. After removal of 6 bases from V and 2 bases from J, the junction contained 3 bases not matched to a gene. Germline CDR1 reads SEHNR; CDR2 reads FQNEAQ (reference sequence). The CDR3 reads CASSRTGTGNTIYF. The CDR3 nucleotides read TGTGCCAGCAGTCGGACAGGGACTGGAAACACCATATATTTT. Complete variable domain (other parts from reference TRBV7-9 and TRBJ1-3): DTGVSQNPRHKITKRGQNVTFRCDPISEHNRLYWYRQTLGQGPEFLTYFQNEAQLEKSRLLSDRFSAERPKGSFSTLEIQRTEQGDSAMYLCASSRTGTGNTIYFGEGSWLTVV.

The rearrangement joins TRBV29-1 to TRBJ2-5; TRBD2 agrees at 10 bases. This CDR3 is built from 12 residues. Germline CDR1 SQVTM, CDR2 ANQGSEA. Germline trimming cut 6 bases from V and 3 bases from J; bases unmatched to any gene: 1. The CDR3 reads CSVLAGEETQYF. The CDR3 DNA follows: TGCAGCGTCCTAGCGGGGGAAGAGACCCAGTACTTC. Full variable domain (missing parts from reference TRBV29-1 and TRBJ2-5): SAVISQKPSRDICQRGTSLTIQCQVDSQVTMMFWYRQQPGQSLTLIATANQGSEATYESGFVIDKFPISRPNLTFSTLTVSNMSPEDSSIYLCSVLAGEETQYFGPGTRLLVL.

Details on this clonotype: Just one base apart from a much larger clone, this may be a read error. The J gene is TRBJ2-5, the V gene TRBV7-9, with TRBD1 identical over 11 bases. Germline V gives CDR1 SEHNR, CDR2 FQNEAQ (reference sequence). The CDR3 runs to 16 residues. CDR3 coding DNA: TGTGCCAGCAGCTTGGGGGACAGGGGGGCCAGAGAGACCCGGTACTTC. Its translation: CASSLGDRGARETRYF.

This clonotype showed up just a few times. The DNA for the CDR3 is TGTGCCAGCAGTCCCCGGACAGGGGAAAACGAGCAGTACTTC. Its protein product is CASSPRTGENEQYF. V and J are TRBV12-3 or TRBV12-4 and TRBJ2-7; 9 positions agree with TRBD1. CDR3 length equals 14 residues. J was trimmed by 5 bases and V by 5 bases; bases with no gene match: 7.